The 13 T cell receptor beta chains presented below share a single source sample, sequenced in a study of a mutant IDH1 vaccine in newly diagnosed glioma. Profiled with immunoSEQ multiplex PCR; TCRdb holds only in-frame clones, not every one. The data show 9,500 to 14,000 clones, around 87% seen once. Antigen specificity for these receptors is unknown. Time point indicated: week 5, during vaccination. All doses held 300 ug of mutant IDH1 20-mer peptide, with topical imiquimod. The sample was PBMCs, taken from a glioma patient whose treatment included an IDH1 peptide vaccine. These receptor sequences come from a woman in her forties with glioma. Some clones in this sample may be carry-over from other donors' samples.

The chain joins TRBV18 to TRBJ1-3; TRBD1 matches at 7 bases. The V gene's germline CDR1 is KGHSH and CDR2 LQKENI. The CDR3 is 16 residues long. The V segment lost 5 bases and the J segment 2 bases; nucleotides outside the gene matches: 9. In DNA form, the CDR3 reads TGTGCCAGCTCAACCCGAAGGGACAGTGCTGGAAACACCATATATTTT. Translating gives CASSTRRDSAGNTIYF.

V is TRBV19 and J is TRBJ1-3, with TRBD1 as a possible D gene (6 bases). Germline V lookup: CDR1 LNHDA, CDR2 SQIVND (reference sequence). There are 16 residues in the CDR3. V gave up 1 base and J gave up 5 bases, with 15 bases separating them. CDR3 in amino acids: CASSIGDRLLRNTIYF. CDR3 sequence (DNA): TGTGCCAGTAGTATAGGAGACAGGTTGCTTCGAAACACCATATATTTT.

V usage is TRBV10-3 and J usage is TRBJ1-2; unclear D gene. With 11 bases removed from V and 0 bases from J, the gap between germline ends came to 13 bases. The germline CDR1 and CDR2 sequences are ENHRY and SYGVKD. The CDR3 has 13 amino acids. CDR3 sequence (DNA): TGTGCCTCCCGCGAGGACCCTAACTATGGCTACACCTTC. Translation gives CASREDPNYGYTF.

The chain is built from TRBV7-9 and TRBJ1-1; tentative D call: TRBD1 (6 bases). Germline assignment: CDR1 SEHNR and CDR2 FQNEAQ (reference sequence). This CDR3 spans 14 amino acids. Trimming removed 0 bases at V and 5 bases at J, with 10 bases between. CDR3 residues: CASSLAGGRTEAFF. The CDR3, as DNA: TGTGCCAGCAGCTTAGCAGGGGGAAGGACTGAAGCTTTCTTT.

CDR3 loop: CSVRQSNTGELFF. DNA of the CDR3: TGCAGCGTTCGACAGTCGAACACCGGGGAGCTGTTTTTT. The genes are TRBV29-1 and TRBJ2-2; possible D gene TRBD1, 5 bases. V gave up 5 bases and J gave up 0 bases, with 7 bases separating them. The V gene's germline CDR1 is SQVTM and CDR2 ANQGSEA. This CDR3 contains 13 residues.

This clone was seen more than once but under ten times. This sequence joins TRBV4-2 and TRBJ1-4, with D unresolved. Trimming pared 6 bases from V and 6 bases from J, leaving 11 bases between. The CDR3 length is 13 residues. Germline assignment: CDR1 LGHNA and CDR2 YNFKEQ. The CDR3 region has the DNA TGTGCCAGCAGGAGAATCGGCGATGAAAAACTGTTTTTT. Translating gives CASRRIGDEKLFF.

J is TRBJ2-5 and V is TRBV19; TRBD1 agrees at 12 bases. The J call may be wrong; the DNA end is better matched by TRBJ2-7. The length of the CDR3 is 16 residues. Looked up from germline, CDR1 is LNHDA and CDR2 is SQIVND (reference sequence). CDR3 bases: TGTGCCAGTAGACCCCGGGGACAGGGGGCTTCCTACGAGCAGTACTTC. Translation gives CASRPRGQGASYEQYF.

CDR3 bases: TGTGCCAGCAGCCGAGGGGGCATCTCCTACGAGCAGTACTTC. Amino acid sequence: CASSRGGISYEQYF. The chain combines TRBV7-2 with TRBJ2-7, with 7 nucleotides matching TRBD1. Germline V lookup: CDR1 SGHTA, CDR2 FQGNSA. This CDR3 comprises 14 residues. J gave up 0 bases and V 5 bases, and 4 bases lay outside the gene matches.

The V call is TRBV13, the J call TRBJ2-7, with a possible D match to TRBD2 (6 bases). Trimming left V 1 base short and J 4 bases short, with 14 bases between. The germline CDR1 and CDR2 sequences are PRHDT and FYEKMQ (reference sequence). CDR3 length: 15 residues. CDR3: CASSLEEGRAYEQYF. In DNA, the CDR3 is TGTGCCAGCAGCTTAGAGGAGGGCAGGGCGTACGAGCAGTACTTC.

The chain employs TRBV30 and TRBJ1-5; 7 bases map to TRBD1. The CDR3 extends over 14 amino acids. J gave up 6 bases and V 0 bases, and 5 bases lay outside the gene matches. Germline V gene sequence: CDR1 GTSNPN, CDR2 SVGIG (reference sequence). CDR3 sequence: CAWSVRQGVQPQHF. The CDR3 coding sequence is TGTGCCTGGAGTGTACGACAGGGTGTTCAGCCCCAGCATTTT.

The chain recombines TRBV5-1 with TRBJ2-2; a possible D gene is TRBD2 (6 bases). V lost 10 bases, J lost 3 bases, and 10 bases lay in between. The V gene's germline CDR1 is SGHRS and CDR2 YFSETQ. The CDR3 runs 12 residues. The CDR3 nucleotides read TGCGCCTCCAGGGAGGACACCGGGGAGCTGTTTTTT. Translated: CASREDTGELFF.

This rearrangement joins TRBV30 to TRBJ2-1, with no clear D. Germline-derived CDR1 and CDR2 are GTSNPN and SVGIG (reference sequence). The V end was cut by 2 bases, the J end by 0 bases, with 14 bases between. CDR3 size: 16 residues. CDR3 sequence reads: CAWSSQRQSSYNEQFF. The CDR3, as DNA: TGTGCCTGGAGTTCACAGCGACAAAGCTCCTACAATGAGCAGTTCTTC.

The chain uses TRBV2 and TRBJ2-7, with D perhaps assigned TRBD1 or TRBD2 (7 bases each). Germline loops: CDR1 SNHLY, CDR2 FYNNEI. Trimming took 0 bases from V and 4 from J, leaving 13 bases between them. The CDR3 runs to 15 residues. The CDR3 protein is CASSEARQGGYEQYF. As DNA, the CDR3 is TGTGCCAGCAGTGAAGCAAGGCAGGGGGGGTACGAGCAGTACTTC.